This T cell receptor beta chain is from a study of neurological immune-mediated disorders. There are 13 residues in the CDR3. V lost 3 bases, J lost 5 bases, and 12 bases lay in between. Looked up from germline, CDR1 is SGHDT and CDR2 is YYEEEE. The cDNA came from 5'RACE with 10-nucleotide random UMIs. TCRdb passed the 5' RACE reads through MiXCR, listing each CDR3 protein once. There are 55,000 to 65,000 distinct CDR3 sequences in the sample; less than 10% occur only once, and around 12% lies in the top ten. Documented time point: longitudinal time-point 2. In its sample, this clonotype was seen many times.

The rearrangement joins TRBV5-6 to TRBJ2-7; no clear D. The TCR sequence derives from a man aged 25 to 40 in good health. Sample: PBMCs. CDR3 protein: CASSSISANEQYF. CDR3 DNA sequence: TGTGCCAGCAGCTCCATTTCGGCCAACGAGCAGTACTTC.